A single sample gave rise to the 7 T cell receptor beta chains below, sequenced in a study of T cells expressing NK-cell markers (dated by TCRdb to about 2020). The library was generated by 5' RACE. Sequenced on an Illumina HiSeq 2000. TCRdb reprocessed the reads, and each CDR3 protein sequence is entered once, without DNA. This specimen's table enumerates 440,000 or so distinct CDR3 sequences. 6% to 9.5% of the sample goes to the ten largest clones. Sequenced input: blood T cells: a sorted CD56 or NKG2C T cell subset, CD4+ or CD8+ T cells, or bulk PBMC T cells (not recorded which). The receptors derive from a woman between 18 and 75 years old in good health.

The rearrangement joins TRBV20-1 to TRBJ2-3; TCRdb returns TRBD1, unconfirmable since there is no DNA. Germline V gene lookup returns CDR1 DFQATT and CDR2 SNEGSKA (reference sequence). This CDR3 is 15 amino acids long. The CDR3 loop reads CSARDPSGGANTQYF.

The V and J genes are TRBV7-2 and TRBJ2-3; lacking DNA, the TRBD1 call made by TCRdb goes unchecked. The CDR3 consists of 14 residues. CDR1 and CDR2 from the germline V gene are SGHTA and FQGNSA. The CDR3 spells CASSSGQGRDTQYF.

The V call is TRBV7-2, the J call TRBJ2-3. Germline-derived CDR1 and CDR2 are SGHTA and FQGNSA. The CDR3 is 14 residues long. CDR3 loop: CASSSTPHRDTQYF.

The gene calls are TRBV19 and TRBJ2-7; TCRdb's assignment of TRBD2 cannot be checked, as there is no DNA. The CDR3 sequence is 14 residues long. CDR1 and CDR2 (germline): LNHDA, SQIVND (reference sequence). CDR3 sequence reads: CASSPGTSRNEQYF.

This sequence joins TRBV7-2 and TRBJ2-2. The CDR3 sequence is 15 residues long. In germline, CDR1 is SGHTA, CDR2 FQGNSA. The CDR3 loop is CASSLGTHHTGELFF.

This sequence joins TRBV7-2 and TRBJ2-5; the D call of TRBD1 rests on TCRdb alone, since no DNA is present to check it. The CDR3 length is 16 residues. In germline, CDR1 is SGHTA, CDR2 FQGNSA. The CDR3 region is CASSSSRTGNQETQYF.

The rearrangement links TRBV27 to TRBJ2-6; TCRdb calls TRBD1, which cannot be checked without DNA. The CDR3 spans 15 residues. The V gene's germline CDR1 is MNHEY and CDR2 SMNVEV (reference sequence). CDR3 protein: CASSLWGTGANVLTF. The full variable domain, in which reference TRBV27 and TRBJ2-6 provide the parts outside the CDR3, is EAQVTQNPRYLITVTGKKLTVTCSQNMNHEYMSWYRQDPGLGLRQIYYSMNVEVTDKGDVPEGYKVSRKEKRNFPLILESPSPNQTSLYFCASSLWGTGANVLTFGAGSRLTVL.